This TCR beta chain appears in the sequencing data of a study of response to subunit inactivated influenza vaccine. TCRdb independently ran MiXCR on the RT-PCR reads; one entry per CDR3 protein. The table lists some 550,000 distinct CDR3 sequences, under 30% of them singletons. The CDR3 runs to 14 residues. Germline CDR1 and CDR2: SGHRS and YFSETQ. With V trimmed by 4 bases and J by 6 bases, 7 bases remained unmatched. This sample also appeared in a second study, on T cells expressing NK-cell markers. Per that paper: TCR beta libraries carry UMIs added by 5'RACE template switching.

The chain combines TRBV5-1 with TRBJ1-5; TRBD1 matches at 7 bases. The sequence was collected from a man in his fifties who received an inactivated influenza vaccine. The sequenced sample was CD4+ T cells sorted from PBMCs, obtained 11 to 12 days after vaccination. CDR3 sequence (DNA): TGCGCCAGCAGCGTCGGACAGGCCGGTCAGCCCCAGCATTTT. Protein product: CASSVGQAGQPQHF.